The clone carrying this TCR beta chain was observed a single time. Its antigen remains unidentified. It was with 60 Vbeta and 13 Jbeta primers that the PCR ran. Clones were read by immunoSEQ multiplex PCR, and TCRdb kept only the in-frame ones, dropping some. This table holds approximately 140,000 clones, about 79% found once. These data originate in a study of cytomegalovirus exposure and HLA in healthy donors. Whole-study results and caveats: Immune exposure information comprised only CMV serostatus. TCR beta sequences reportedly predicted most subjects' HLA-A and HLA-B alleles accurately.

From germline, CDR1 is LNHNV and CDR2 YYDKDF (reference sequence). The V and J ends lost 0 bases and 4 bases, in that order; junction bases with no gene match: 4. CDR3 size: 15 residues. The TCR comes from a male donor in good health and CMV-seronegative. The rearrangement links TRBV15 to TRBJ1-1; 8 bases align to TRBD1. The specimen sequenced was PBMCs. Here the CDR3 reads CATSREDREGTEAFF. CDR3 bases: TGTGCCACCAGCAGAGAGGACAGGGAGGGCACTGAAGCTTTCTTT.